The 9 T cell receptor beta chains in this list originate from one sample, sequenced in a study of blood T cell repertoires in COVID-19. Produced via immunoSEQ multiplex PCR; TCRdb's table is partial and in-frame only. The table has 410,000 or so clones, about 91% seen once. The specimen was peripheral blood. These receptors were collected from a woman in her thirties or forties with COVID-19, enrolled during active disease.

The chain combines TRBV6-1 with TRBJ1-2; 8 positions match TRBD1. This CDR3 contains 17 residues. V lost 2 bases and J lost 5; bases outside the gene matches: 13. Looked up from germline, CDR1 is MNHNS and CDR2 is SASEGT. In nucleotides, the CDR3 is TGTGCCAGCAGTGAAAGGGCAGGGGGCGCGAGTAGTTATGGCTACACCTTC. It translates to CASSERAGGASSYGYTF.

The chain uses TRBV6-4 and TRBJ2-5, with 13 nucleotides matching TRBD2. Germline values: CDR1 MRHNA, CDR2 SNTAGT. Unmatched junction bases numbered 11, after V lost 5 bases and J lost 5 bases. The CDR3 extends over 17 amino acids. The CDR3: CASSQTSGGAFRETQYF. In DNA, the CDR3 is TGTGCCAGCAGTCAAACTAGCGGGGGGGCATTTCGGGAGACCCAGTACTTC.

This chain joins TRBV11-2 and TRBJ2-7, with no clear D. The CDR3 is made up of 13 amino acids. The V end lost 3 bases, the J end lost 3 bases, and 9 bases lay between the germline ends. Germline-derived CDR1 and CDR2 are SGHAT and FQNNGV. CDR3 nucleotides: TGTGCCAGCAGCTTTCACGGTAACTACGAGCAGTACTTC. Protein product: CASSFHGNYEQYF. The variable domain in full, with the rest retrieved from reference TRBV11-2 and TRBJ2-7, is EAGVAQSPRYKIIEKRQSVAFWCNPISGHATLYWYQQILGQGPKLLIQFQNNGVVDDSQLPKDRFSAERLKGVDSTLKIQPAKLEDSAVYLCASSFHGNYEQYFGPGTRLTVT.

V gene TRBV4-3 combines with J gene TRBJ1-3; D is unclear. CDR3 length: 18 amino acids. The germline CDR1 and CDR2 sequences are LGHNA and YSLEER. With 3 bases removed from V and 4 bases from J, the gap between germline ends came to 22 bases. CDR3 sequence: CASSQGAVTLLGGNTIYF. CDR3 coding DNA: TGCGCCAGCAGCCAGGGAGCAGTGACCCTTCTGGGCGGAAACACCATATATTTT.

The V call is TRBV4-3, the J call TRBJ1-4, with D hard to call. The V gene lost 2 bases and the J gene lost 0 bases, with 4 bases spanning the gap. This CDR3 has 14 residues. The germline gives CDR1 LGHNA, CDR2 YSLEER. CDR3 DNA sequence: TGCGCCAGCAGCCAATCCTCAACTAATGAAAAACTGTTTTTT. Protein sequence: CASSQSSTNEKLFF.

The rearrangement uses TRBV15 and TRBJ1-2, with D tentatively TRBD1 (6 bases). Trimming left V 3 bases short and J 6 bases short, with 8 bases between. The CDR3 is 12 amino acids. Germline values: CDR1 LNHNV, CDR2 YYDKDF (reference sequence). In nucleotides, the CDR3 is TGTGCCACCAGCAGGAACAGGGATGGCTACACCTTC. Its protein product is CATSRNRDGYTF.

The chain uses TRBV28 and TRBJ2-7, with 9 bases aligning to TRBD1. The CDR3 has 15 residues. Per germline, CDR1 MDHEN and CDR2 SYDVKM. Trimming cost V 1 base and J 1 base; bases outside gene matches: 2. The CDR3 loop reads CASSLSGQGSYEQYF. CDR3 DNA: TGTGCCAGCAGTTTATCGGGACAGGGTTCCTACGAGCAGTACTTC.

The genes are TRBV10-3 and TRBJ1-6; 7 bases are shared with TRBD1. The CDR3 is 15 amino acids. Trimming cost V 4 bases and J 9 bases; bases outside gene matches: 9. The germline V gene has CDR1 ENHRY and CDR2 SYGVKD. CDR3 coding DNA: TGTGCCATCAGTGGAACAGGGGTTGAAGGTTCACCCCTCCACTTT. Amino acid sequence: CAISGTGVEGSPLHF.

This rearrangement joins TRBV2 to TRBJ2-2, with TRBD1 identical over 9 bases. This CDR3 comprises 15 residues. In germline, CDR1 is SNHLY, CDR2 FYNNEI. With 4 bases clipped from V and 3 bases from J, the junction kept 3 bases outside the gene matches. CDR3 loop: CASSARQGDTGELFF. For the CDR3, the DNA is TGTGCCAGCAGTGCCCGACAGGGGGACACCGGGGAGCTGTTTTTT. Together with reference TRBV2 and TRBJ2-2, the CDR3 gives the full variable domain: EPEVTQTPSHQVTQMGQEVILRCVPISNHLYFYWYRQILGQKVEFLVSFYNNEISEKSEIFDDQFSVERPDGSNFTLKIRSTKLEDSAMYFCASSARQGDTGELFFGEGSRLTVL.